The rows below give T cell receptor beta chains drawn from one sample of a study of cytomegalovirus exposure and HLA in healthy donors. Profiled with immunoSEQ multiplex PCR; TCRdb holds only in-frame clones, not every one. This table holds about 200,000 clones, 65% to 90% found once. Source material: PBMCs. These receptors all stem from a woman aged 30 to 39 in good health and CMV-seropositive. Both conserved end residues are part of each CDR3. D genes are given only for firm matches. The size field is filled for only some rows; it gives once, few, many or a size class.

V gene	D gene	J gene	clone size	CDR3 DNA	CDR3 protein
TRBV5-1	.	TRBJ1-1	.	TGCGCCAGCAGCTCAGTGGGGGCAGGAGCTTTCTTT	CASSSVGAGAFF
TRBV10-3	.	TRBJ2-7	.	TGTGCCATCGCACTTCAGGGCGACGAGCAGTACTTC	CAIALQGDEQYF
TRBV6-5	TRBD1	TRBJ1-2	.	TGTGCCAGCAGTCCCGGGACAGGAGAAGGCTACACCTTC	CASSPGTGEGYTF
TRBV5-1	.	TRBJ1-2	.	TGCGCCAGCAGCGCGGACATTACTAACTATGGCTACACCTTC	CASSADITNYGYTF
TRBV6-1	.	TRBJ1-5	.	TGTGCCAGCAGTGAAGTCAGGGATTCCCTAGGCAATCAGCCCCAGCATTTT	CASSEVRDSLGNQPQHF
TRBV28	TRBD1	TRBJ1-1	.	TGTGCCAGCAGTTTAAGGGGGCGCGGAAACACTGAAGCTTTCTTT	CASSLRGRGNTEAFF
TRBV30	TRBD2	TRBJ2-1	.	TGTGCCTGGAGCAGACTAGCGGGCCTGTACAATGAGCAGTTCTTC	CAWSRLAGLYNEQFF
TRBV30	.	TRBJ1-4	.	TGTGCCTGGTGTAGTTCAACTAATGAAAAACTGTTTTTT	CAWCSSTNEKLFF
TRBV15	.	TRBJ2-7	.	TGTGCCACCAGCAGCCGACAGAGCTCCTACGAGCAGTACTTC	CATSSRQSSYEQYF
TRBV10-3	.	TRBJ2-3	.	TGTGCCATCAACCCAGGGGATCATATAGGGGGTACGCAGTATTTT	CAINPGDHIGGTQYF
TRBV5-1	.	TRBJ1-1	.	TGCGCCAGCAGCTTCCACAGGAACACTGAAGCTTTCTTT	CASSFHRNTEAFF
TRBV19	.	TRBJ1-5	medium-sized	TGTGCCAGTAGTCGGACAGACCCGCCAGCCCAGCATTTT	CASSRTDPPAQHF
TRBV6-5	.	TRBJ1-2	.	TGTGCCAGCAGTTACTCCAAGACAGGCGCTAACTATGGCTACACCTTC	CASSYSKTGANYGYTF
TRBV28	TRBD2	TRBJ2-7	.	TGTGCCAGCAGTTCCCGGACTAGCGTTACCTACGAGCAGTACTTC	CASSSRTSVTYEQYF
TRBV7-3	TRBD2	TRBJ2-2	.	TGTGCCAGCAGCTTAACAGGACTAGCGGAGGACACCGGGGAGCTGTTTTTT	CASSLTGLAEDTGELFF
TRBV7-3	TRBD2	TRBJ2-1	few	TGTGCCAGCAGCTTAACCGGGCGGGAGCTTTACAATGAGCAGTTCTTC	CASSLTGRELYNEQFF
TRBV5-1	.	TRBJ2-7	.	TGCGCCAGCGCTACAGGGTTCGGGGACTACGAGCAGTACTTC	CASATGFGDYEQYF
TRBV28	.	TRBJ1-4	.	TGTGCCAGCATCCAAGGAGGGGATAATGAAAAACTGTTTTTT	CASIQGGDNEKLFF
TRBV7-6	.	TRBJ2-5	once	TGTGCCAGCAGCTTATTCACTAGTCAACAAGAGACCCAGTACTTC	CASSLFTSQQETQYF
TRBV2	TRBD2	TRBJ2-1	.	TGTGCCAGCAGCGGGACTAGCGGTTACAATGAGCAGTTCTTC	CASSGTSGYNEQFF
TRBV5-8	TRBD1	TRBJ1-1	.	TGTGCCAGCAGCCCTGGACAGGGTTGGCCTGAAGCTTTCTTT	CASSPGQGWPEAFF
TRBV27	TRBD1	TRBJ2-7	.	TGTGCCAGCAGTTTGGGGGACAGTTCCGAGCAGTACTTC	CASSLGDSSEQYF
TRBV6-5	.	TRBJ1-4	once	TGTGCCAGCACAAAGGGGTGGGCTAATGAAAAACTGTTTTTT	CASTKGWANEKLFF
TRBV7-8	.	TRBJ1-2	.	TGTGCCAGCAGCTTAGGCGCCGATTATGGCTACACCTTC	CASSLGADYGYTF
TRBV29-1	.	TRBJ1-1	.	TGCAGCGTTGGTCAGGTGAACACTGAAGCTTTCTTT	CSVGQVNTEAFF
TRBV25-1	TRBD1	TRBJ2-1	.	TGTGCCAGCAGCATGGGACAGGGTAATGAGCAGTTCTTC	CASSMGQGNEQFF
TRBV4-2	TRBD1	TRBJ2-6	.	TGTGCCAGCAGCCAACCCCTGGGACAGCAAATATTCTCTGGGGCCAACGTCCTGACTTTC	CASSQPLGQQIFSGANVLTF
TRBV2	TRBD1	TRBJ1-2	.	TGTGCCAGCAGTGTACAGGGGGCGGGCTATGGCTACACCTTC	CASSVQGAGYGYTF